A single sample gave rise to the 21 T cell receptor beta chains below, sequenced in a study of T cell responses to AZD1222 COVID-19 vaccine. The repertoire was sequenced with immunoSEQ multiplex PCR; TCRdb's copy has only in-frame clones and lacks some. Counted here are almost 95,000 clones, about 85% occurring once; the ten biggest clones make up roughly 4.5%. This specimen consisted of peripheral blood, obtained 28 days after the second AZD1222 dose. The receptors originated from an adult who received the AZD1222 COVID-19 vaccine.

This chain joins TRBV10-3 and TRBJ1-2, with a tentative D call TRBD1 (5 bases). Trimming took 6 bases from V and 8 from J, leaving 19 bases between them. This CDR3 is 14 amino acids long. Germline CDR1 and CDR2: ENHRY and SYGVKD. The CDR3 protein is CAIRGDSGPEGYTF. Here the CDR3 DNA reads TGTGCCATCAGAGGGGATTCAGGGCCCGAAGGCTACACCTTC.

The rearrangement links TRBV7-8 to TRBJ2-7; 14 bases map to TRBD2. Germline V gives CDR1 SGHVS, CDR2 FQNEAQ. V shed 6 bases and J 6 bases; nucleotides not matched to a gene: 7. There are 15 residues in the CDR3. CDR3 loop: CASRSPGLAGVEQYF. The CDR3 DNA reads as TGTGCCAGCAGGTCCCCGGGACTAGCGGGAGTCGAGCAGTACTTC.

This sequence joins TRBV7-2 and TRBJ2-3; D perhaps matches TRBD2 (6 bases). Per the germline V gene, CDR1 is SGHTA and CDR2 is FQGNSA. V lost 3 bases and J 3 bases, leaving 13 bases between the germline ends. The CDR3 covers 15 residues. In DNA form, the CDR3 reads TGTGCCAGCAGCTTGTTACTAGCAGTTACAGATACGCAGTATTTT. Its protein product is CASSLLLAVTDTQYF.

The chain has TRBV11-2 and TRBJ2-3; D gene uncertain. This CDR3 is built from 15 residues. Looked up from germline, CDR1 is SGHAT and CDR2 is FQNNGV. Trimming removed 1 base from V and 2 bases from J, with 10 bases in between. DNA of the CDR3: TGTGCCAGCAGCTTAGCTGGACCGACCACAGATACGCAGTATTTT. This encodes CASSLAGPTTDTQYF.

The chain is built from TRBV7-3 and TRBJ2-1; 7 bases match TRBD1. Germline-derived CDR1 and CDR2 are SGHTA and FQGTGA. The CDR3 totals 14 residues. After removal of 8 bases from V and 0 bases from J, the junction contained 4 bases not matched to a gene. DNA of the CDR3: TGTGCCAGCCGAAGGACAGGCTCCTACAATGAGCAGTTCTTC. It yields the protein CASRRTGSYNEQFF.

The chain couples TRBV6-6 to TRBJ1-1, with D possibly TRBD1 on 5 matching bases. V shed 5 bases and J shed 1 base, with 8 bases lying between them. The CDR3 loop spans 13 amino acids. From germline, CDR1 is MNHNY and CDR2 SVGAGI (reference sequence). The CDR3 sequence: CASSQGQNTEAFF. CDR3 in DNA: TGTGCCAGCAGTCAGGGTCAGAACACTGAAGCTTTCTTT.

The rearrangement joins TRBV5-6 to TRBJ2-7, with 7 bases that match TRBD1. CDR1 is SGHDT and CDR2 is YYEEEE in the germline V gene. With 9 bases clipped from V and 1 base from J, the junction kept 13 bases outside the gene matches. This CDR3 comprises 15 residues. CDR3 amino acids: CATRRQGEGSYEQYF. For the CDR3, the DNA is TGTGCCACCCGGCGGCAGGGGGAAGGGTCCTACGAGCAGTACTTC.

The rearrangement uses TRBV5-1 and TRBJ1-2; a weak D match, TRBD1 (5 bases). V shed 5 bases and J shed 4 bases, with 30 bases lying between them. Germline V gives CDR1 SGHRS, CDR2 YFSETQ. The CDR3 loop spans 19 amino acids. As DNA, the CDR3 is TGCGCCAGCAGGAGGTGGGACCGAACAGAGGGCGTCATACCCTATGGCTACACCTTC. It codes for CASRRWDRTEGVIPYGYTF. The whole variable domain, remainder taken from reference TRBV5-1 and TRBJ1-2, is KAGVTQTPRYLIKTRGQQVTLSCSPISGHRSVSWYQQTPGQGLQFLFEYFSETQRNKGNFPGRFSGRQFSNSRSEMNVSTLELGDSALYLCASRRWDRTEGVIPYGYTFGSGTRLTVV.

The J gene is TRBJ1-2, the V gene TRBV2; weak D call: TRBD1 (6 bases). Germline V gives CDR1 SNHLY, CDR2 FYNNEI. The CDR3 extends over 13 amino acids. V was shortened by 7 bases and J by 7 bases, with 16 bases between the two germline ends. DNA of the CDR3: TGTGCCAGCACTCCCACAGGGATAGGTGGCTACACCTTC. This codes for CASTPTGIGGYTF.

This clone has more than one count but fewer than ten. This chain links TRBV6-5 with TRBJ2-1; a weak D match, TRBD1 (5 bases). Germline CDR1 reads MNHEY; CDR2 reads SVGAGI. The CDR3 is made up of 12 amino acids. Trimming cost V 7 bases and J 7 bases, with 11 bases left between them. The chain's CDR3 is CASIGAENEQFF. The CDR3 region has the DNA TGTGCCAGCATAGGGGCCGAAAATGAGCAGTTCTTC.

V gene TRBV14 combines with J gene TRBJ1-2; D not certain. In germline, CDR1 is SGHDN, CDR2 FVKESK. V lost 0 bases and J lost 4, with 18 bases in between. The CDR3 contains 17 residues. As DNA, the CDR3 is TGTGCCAGCAGCCAAGAACCCTCCGGGCCTATCCCCTATGGCTACACCTTC. As protein: CASSQEPSGPIPYGYTF.

CDR3 in amino acids: CASSFPSGGWNTGELFF. The CDR3, as DNA: TGCGCCAGCAGCTTTCCCTCGGGGGGCTGGAACACCGGGGAGCTGTTTTTT. The chain uses TRBV5-1 and TRBJ2-2; the D gene is possibly TRBD2 (7 bases). The V end was cut by 2 bases, the J end by 1 base, with 15 bases between. The V gene's germline CDR1 is SGHRS and CDR2 YFSETQ. The CDR3 is 17 residues long.

The chain has TRBV11-2 and TRBJ2-2, with no clear D. Per germline, CDR1 SGHAT and CDR2 FQNNGV. There are 14 residues in the CDR3. V was clipped by 3 bases and J by 1 base, with 6 bases between them. The CDR3 loop reads CASSFSGNTGELFF. In nucleotides, the CDR3 is TGTGCCAGCAGCTTCTCCGGGAACACCGGGGAGCTGTTTTTT.

This clone has a handful of counts. This chain connects TRBV2 to TRBJ1-4; 7 bases are shared with TRBD1. This CDR3 contains 14 residues. Germline loops: CDR1 SNHLY, CDR2 FYNNEI. V lost 2 bases, J lost 10 bases, and 7 bases stayed unmatched. The CDR3 nucleotides read TGTGCCAGCAGTGAAACCACAGGGGAGCGAAAACTGTTTTTT. Its translation is CASSETTGERKLFF.

The chain is built from TRBV7-8 and TRBJ1-3; D remains unclear. The V gene's germline CDR1 is SGHVS and CDR2 FQNEAQ. V was cut by 5 bases and J by 4 bases, with 18 bases left in between. This CDR3 comprises 16 residues. The CDR3, as DNA: TGTGCCAGCAGCCCCCCTCCATTGGGCGGGGGAAACACCATATATTTT. It specifies CASSPPPLGGGNTIYF.

V gene TRBV3-1 (or the pseudogene TRBV3-2) combines with J gene TRBJ2-7, with 11 bases that match TRBD1. The CDR3 is 17 residues long. The J segment lost 2 bases and the V segment lost 4 bases, leaving 10 bases of the junction unmatched. Per the germline V gene, CDR1 is LGHDT and CDR2 is YNNKEL (reference sequence). In DNA form, the CDR3 reads TGTGCCAGCAGCCGATTTCTGGTGGGACAGGGGGCCTACGAGCAGTACTTC. Residues: CASSRFLVGQGAYEQYF.

This rearrangement joins TRBV7-9 to TRBJ2-7, with 8 bases identical to TRBD2. Germline CDR1 SEHNR, CDR2 FQNEAQ (reference sequence). The CDR3 covers 17 residues. V shed 4 bases, J shed 4 bases, and the junction held 15 bases outside the gene matches. This CDR3 is CASSSQAGRGTIYEQYF. The CDR3 bases are TGTGCCAGCAGCTCCCAAGCCGGGAGGGGAACTATTTACGAGCAGTACTTC.

The V gene is TRBV9, the J gene TRBJ2-1, with D possibly matching TRBD1 (6 bases). In germline, CDR1 is SGDLS, CDR2 YYNGEE. The CDR3 spans 15 residues. V was trimmed by 4 bases and J by 0 bases, leaving 11 bases between them. The CDR3 coding sequence is TGTGCCAGCAGCCAACAGGGAAACTCCTACAATGAGCAGTTCTTC. Protein sequence: CASSQQGNSYNEQFF.

The chain recombines TRBV3-1 (or the pseudogene TRBV3-2) with TRBJ1-3; unclear D gene. CDR3 length equals 17 residues. Germline loops: CDR1 LGHDT, CDR2 YNNKEL (reference sequence). Deletions cut 0 bases from V and 0 bases from J, with 12 bases between. The CDR3 nucleotides read TGTGCCAGCAGCCAAGAATCACTCCGGAGCTCTGGAAACACCATATATTTT. Encoded protein: CASSQESLRSSGNTIYF.

The chain carries TRBV5-1 and TRBJ2-7, with a possible D match to TRBD1 (6 bases). Trimming removed 2 bases at V and 1 base at J, with 16 bases between. This CDR3 region has 16 residues. Germline assignment: CDR1 SGHRS and CDR2 YFSETQ. In DNA, the CDR3 is TGCGCCAGCAGCTTCAATCCAGGGGAGAGGTCCTACGAGCAGTACTTC. It codes for CASSFNPGERSYEQYF.

This clone appeared once. The chain has TRBV15 and TRBJ2-1; 8 nucleotides agree with TRBD1. J gave up 2 bases and V 8 bases, and 8 bases lay outside the gene matches. The CDR3 contains 15 residues. Germline V CDR1 and CDR2: LNHNV, YYDKDF (reference sequence). The CDR3 spells CATETDRGTYNEQFF. CDR3 nucleotide sequence: TGTGCCACCGAGACAGACAGGGGAACCTACAATGAGCAGTTCTTC.